The 26 T cell receptor beta chains below were found in one sample sequenced in a study of T cell clonality in common variable immunodeficiency. Findings and limits, study-wide: Reportedly, TCR beta sequences from common variable immunodeficiency showed fewer deletions and N-nucleotide insertions.

Produced via immunoSEQ multiplex PCR; TCRdb's table is partial and in-frame only. Recorded here are about 12,000 clones, none singletons. These receptors have no identified antigens. The specimen sequenced was peripheral blood mononuclear cells. These TCRs come from a human donor with common variable immunodeficiency.

Comments on this clone: Read coverage stops 3 residues before the CDR3 terminus; the germline J gene supplies the remainder. The chain has TRBV29-1 and TRBJ2-5; weak D call: TRBD1 (6 bases). Trimming pared 3 bases from V and 3 bases from J, leaving 17 bases between. CDR3 length equals 15 residues. The germline gives CDR1 SQVTM, CDR2 ANQGSEA. The CDR3 spells CSVEGLPQGEETQYF. CDR3 bases read: TGCAGCGTTGAGGGGCTTCCACAGGGAGAAGAGACC.

This clone was seen a few times. The read ends 3 residues before the CDR3 terminus; that terminus is restored from the germline J gene. This chain connects TRBV7-9 to TRBJ2-5; D call uncertain. CDR1 is SEHNR and CDR2 is FQNEAQ in the germline V gene (reference sequence). This CDR3 spans 14 amino acids. V lost 1 base to trimming and J lost 2 bases, with 8 bases between them. The sequenced CDR3 bases are TGTGCCAGCAGCTTAGGGCACTATCAAGAGACC. It encodes CASSLGHYQET. The complete CDR3 protein is CASSLGHYQETQYF.

In the case of this clone: The read finishes 3 residues shy of the CDR3 end, and the germline J gene is used to complete it. V gene TRBV2 combines with J gene TRBJ2-7; 11 positions agree with TRBD2. Losses at the gene ends were 7 bases for V and 3 bases for J; bases not matched to a gene: 8. The CDR3 contains 15 residues. Germline V gene data show CDR1 as SNHLY and CDR2 as FYNNEI. The part of the CDR3 DNA that was read is TGTGCCAGCAATCCCAGTCTAGCGGGGGGCTACGAG. Its protein is CASNPSLAGGYE. The full CDR3 is CASNPSLAGGYEQYF.

Within the sample, this clone is medium-sized. Read coverage stops 3 residues before the CDR3 terminus; the germline J gene supplies the remainder. This sequence joins TRBV6-1 and TRBJ1-2; possible D gene TRBD1, 6 bases. V was cut by 0 bases and J by 5 bases, with 13 bases left in between. Germline V gene sequence: CDR1 MNHNS, CDR2 SASEGT. This CDR3 comprises 15 residues. The CDR3 sequence: CASSEALSTGYGYTF. The sequenced CDR3 bases are TGTGCCAGCAGTGAAGCGCTCTCAACAGGGTATGGC.

CDR3 bases read: TGTGCCAGCAGTGAAATGGCGGGGGGGGACACAGATACG. Translation gives CASSEMAGGDTDT. The complete CDR3 sequence is CASSEMAGGDTDTQYF. The rearrangement joins TRBV2 to TRBJ2-3, with 9 bases aligning to TRBD2. The sequence runs out 3 residues before the end of the CDR3; the remainder is reconstructed from the germline J gene. The CDR3 has 16 residues. V lost 2 bases and J lost 2; bases outside the gene matches: 5. Germline V gives CDR1 SNHLY, CDR2 FYNNEI.

Comment on this clone: The observed sequence ends 3 residues before the CDR3 terminus, with the missing tail filled in from the germline J gene. The V call is TRBV2, the J call TRBJ2-7; 10 bases are shared with TRBD2. In germline, CDR1 is SNHLY, CDR2 FYNNEI. Trimming took 4 bases from V and 5 from J; bases not matched to a gene: 2. The CDR3 contains 13 residues. The DNA read from the CDR3 is TGTGCCAGCAGTGTTAGCGGGAGGCACGAG. This gives the protein CASSVSGRHE. The whole CDR3 is CASSVSGRHEQYF.

Worth noting for this clone: The read terminates 3 residues ahead of where the CDR3 ends, so the germline J gene completes it. The chain has TRBV6-2 or TRBV6-3 and TRBJ2-2; maybe TRBD1 (6 bases). V dropped 7 bases and J dropped 7 bases, with 10 bases sitting between them. Germline CDR1 MNHEY, CDR2 SVGEGT. This CDR3 has 12 amino acids. The part of the CDR3 DNA that was read is TGTGCCAGCATTAAGGGGGTCGGGGAG. Translating gives CASIKGVGE. The full CDR3 reads CASIKGVGELFF.

This clone has a count of ten or more. The read ends 3 residues before the CDR3 terminus; that terminus is restored from the germline J gene. This chain connects TRBV5-1 to TRBJ2-5, with 13 nucleotides matching TRBD2. Losses at the gene ends were 3 bases for V and 1 base for J; bases not matched to a gene: 3. CDR1 SGHRS and CDR2 YFSETQ come from the germline V gene. This CDR3 has 16 residues. The CDR3 reads CASSWGLAGSQETQYF. The CDR3 bases that were read are TGCGCCAGCAGCTGGGGACTAGCGGGGAGCCAAGAGACC.

This clone was found a few times. Other DNA sequences from this sample encode an identical CDR3 as well. Here the CDR3 reads CASSPRDFSYEQYF. The sequenced part of the CDR3 DNA is TGTGCCAGCTCGCCTCGGGACTTCTCCTACGAG. The rearrangement joins TRBV18 to TRBJ2-7; TRBD2 might be the D (6 bases). Coverage ceases 3 residues before the CDR3 finishes, and the germline J gene fills in the end. V was cut by 6 bases and J by 0 bases, with 12 bases left in between. The CDR3 loop spans 14 amino acids. Germline lookup yields CDR1 KGHSH and CDR2 LQKENI.

In this sample, this clone turned up a few times. The CDR3 goes on 3 residues after the read ends, and that part is filled in from the germline J gene. The V and J genes are TRBV30 and TRBJ1-2; no definite D call. CDR1 and CDR2 (germline): GTSNPN, SVGIG (reference sequence). The CDR3 has 10 residues. The CDR3 reads CAWSAGGYTF. The covered CDR3 bases are TGTGCCTGGAGTGCCGGGGGC.

The sample holds many counts of this clone. The CDR3 bases that were read are TGTGCCAGCAGCCCCGGGGGATACGAG. It specifies CASSPGGYE. The CDR3 in full is CASSPGGYEQYF. The chain links TRBV7-2 to TRBJ2-7, with TRBD2 as a possible D gene (6 bases). The CDR3 extends 3 residues past the end of the read, so its final part is completed from the germline J gene. CDR1 and CDR2 from the germline V gene are SGHTA and FQGNSA. Between the trimmed V and J ends, which lost 5 bases and 4 bases, there was a span of 9 bases. There are 12 residues in the CDR3. The full variable domain, in which reference TRBV7-2 and TRBJ2-7 provide the parts outside the CDR3, is GAGVSQSPSNKVTEKGKDVELRCDPISGHTALYWYRQSLGQGLEFLIYFQGNSAPDKSGLPSDRFSAERTGGSVSTLTIQRTQQEDSAVYLCASSPGGYEQYFGPGTRLTVT.

This clone showed up just a few times. Read sequence stops 3 residues before the CDR3 end, and the germline J gene provides the missing end. The chain employs TRBV2 and TRBJ2-1; 9 bases match TRBD1. CDR3 size: 15 residues. Germline assignment: CDR1 SNHLY and CDR2 FYNNEI. J gave up 6 bases and V 8 bases, and 11 bases lay outside the gene matches. The sequenced CDR3 bases are TGTGCCAGCTTTCGGGACAGGGAAATTTCCAATGAG. Its translation is CASFRDREISNE. The entire CDR3 protein is CASFRDREISNEQFF.

Worth noting for this clone: Read data end 3 residues before the CDR3 end; the end is taken from the germline J gene. This chain joins TRBV7-9 and TRBJ1-2; TRBD1 matches 10 bases. The V segment lost 5 bases and the J segment 2 bases; nucleotides outside the gene matches: 2. Germline-derived CDR1 and CDR2 are SEHNR and FQNEAQ (reference sequence). The CDR3 totals 14 residues. CDR3 region: CASSLGQGNYGYTF. The covered CDR3 bases are TGTGCCAGCAGCCTGGGACAGGGGAACTATGGC.

This clone has just a few counts. The CDR3 goes on 3 residues after the read ends, and that part is filled in from the germline J gene. The chain couples TRBV5-6 to TRBJ2-1, with 9 bases lining up with TRBD2. CDR3 length: 13 residues. Germline-derived CDR1 and CDR2 are SGHDT and YYEEEE. V lost 9 bases and J lost 6; bases outside the gene matches: 7. The chain's CDR3 is CATGLALFNEQFF. The CDR3 bases that were read are TGTGCCACGGGACTAGCATTATTCAATGAG.

In the case of this clone: From the germline J gene comes the end of the CDR3, since the read stops 3 residues before it. The chain carries TRBV19 and TRBJ2-5; possibly TRBD2 for D (6 bases). Between the trimmed V and J ends, which lost 6 bases and 1 base, there was a span of 12 bases. This CDR3 has 14 amino acids. Germline V gives CDR1 LNHDA, CDR2 SQIVND (reference sequence). CDR3 sequence reads: CASSPGTLQETQYF. CDR3 DNA, as far as it was read: TGTGCCAGTAGCCCCGGGACTCTCCAAGAGACC.

This clone was observed a few times. The CDR3 extends 3 residues past the end of the read, so its final part is completed from the germline J gene. The gene calls are TRBV6-2 or TRBV6-3 and TRBJ2-1; TRBD1 matches at 7 bases. Trimming at V came to 7 bases and at J to 9 bases, leaving 9 bases not matched to a gene. The V gene's germline CDR1 is MNHEY and CDR2 SVGEGT. This CDR3 is built from 13 residues. The CDR3 region is CASTPDRRSEQFF. CDR3 DNA (partial): TGTGCCAGCACCCCGGACAGGAGATCTGAG.

This clone is judged medium-sized. The CDR3 is cut off 3 residues early in the read; its end comes from the germline J gene. V is TRBV12-3 or TRBV12-4 and J is TRBJ2-1; 8 bases are shared with TRBD1. After removal of 10 bases from V and 8 bases from J, the junction contained 13 bases not matched to a gene. The CDR3 sequence is 14 residues long. The CDR3 DNA, read in part, is TGTGCCACTCTCGACAGGGGCGGCTCCTATGAG. The encoded protein is CATLDRGGSYE. The whole CDR3 protein reads CATLDRGGSYEQFF.

This clone was seen a few times. CDR3 DNA, as far as it was read: TGTGCCAGCAGCTTAGGAGGAGCGGGGGGGCGAGAGACC. It is translated as CASSLGGAGGRET. The entire CDR3 protein reads CASSLGGAGGRETQYF. This chain links TRBV7-7 with TRBJ2-5; 10 nucleotides agree with TRBD2. The read halts 3 residues ahead of the CDR3 end, with the missing end drawn from the germline J gene. V shed 1 base and J 4 bases; nucleotides not matched to a gene: 6. The CDR3 has 16 amino acids. CDR1 is SSHAT and CDR2 is FNYEAQ in the germline V gene (reference sequence).

The sequenced CDR3 bases are TGTGCCAGCAGCGTAGGTGGAGCGGAGACC. Amino acids: CASSVGGAET. The complete CDR3 sequence is CASSVGGAETQYF. The chain recombines TRBV7-3 with TRBJ2-5; unclear D gene. The sequence runs out 3 residues before the end of the CDR3; the remainder is reconstructed from the germline J gene. Trimming removed 5 bases from V and 5 bases from J, with 12 bases in between. Germline lookup yields CDR1 SGHTA and CDR2 FQGTGA. The CDR3 has 13 amino acids.

This clone appeared a few times. With the read ending 3 residues before the CDR3 end, the germline J gene is used to fill in that end. This chain joins TRBV19 and TRBJ2-7, with D perhaps matching TRBD2 (6 bases). Germline V gene lookup returns CDR1 LNHDA and CDR2 SQIVND (reference sequence). With 3 bases removed from V and 6 bases from J, the gap between germline ends came to 21 bases. The CDR3 is 16 residues long. CDR3 amino acids: CASSMNAGRSPLEQYF. CDR3 DNA, as far as it was read: TGTGCCAGTAGTATGAATGCGGGGAGGAGCCCCCTCGAG.

In its sample, this clone is medium-sized. The read gets to within 3 residues of the CDR3 end, and the germline J gene fills in the rest. The chain employs TRBV19 and TRBJ2-5; D might be TRBD1 (5 bases). The V end was cut by 3 bases, the J end by 4 bases, with 15 bases between. This CDR3 has 15 amino acids. Per germline, CDR1 LNHDA and CDR2 SQIVND (reference sequence). CDR3: CASSMISQGRETQYF. The DNA read from the CDR3 is TGTGCCAGTAGTATGATTAGCCAGGGTCGAGAGACC.

At least ten counts were recorded for this clone. The CDR3 end falls 3 residues outside the read, so it is completed with the germline J gene. V gene TRBV5-1 combines with J gene TRBJ2-4; maybe TRBD1 (5 bases). The germline V gene encodes CDR1 SGHRS and CDR2 YFSETQ. Trimming cost V 4 bases and J 6 bases, with 14 bases left between them. The CDR3 has 14 amino acids. The part of the CDR3 DNA that was read is TGCGCCAGCAGCCTACCCGCAGGGTCAAACATT. This sequence encodes CASSLPAGSNI. In full, the CDR3 reads CASSLPAGSNIQYF.

For this clone: The read finishes 3 residues shy of the CDR3 end, and the germline J gene is used to complete it. This chain connects TRBV7-2 to TRBJ2-7, with TRBD1 as a possible D gene (6 bases). This CDR3 is built from 15 residues. Germline V gene lookup returns CDR1 SGHTA and CDR2 FQGNSA. The V end lost 1 base, the J end lost 5 bases, and 15 bases lay between the germline ends. CDR3 DNA (partial): TGTGCCAGCAGCTTAGGGGCAGGGGCAGGGGACGAG. Protein: CASSLGAGAGDE. In full, the CDR3 is CASSLGAGAGDEQYF.

In this sample, this clone turned up a few times. The read falls 3 residues short of the CDR3 end, and the missing part is taken from the germline J gene. This chain uses TRBV2 with TRBJ2-7, with TRBD2 matching over 8 bases. V lost 4 bases and J lost 4; bases outside the gene matches: 6. The length of the CDR3 is 14 residues. Germline V gene data show CDR1 as SNHLY and CDR2 as FYNNEI. The CDR3 DNA, read in part, is TGTGCCAGCAGTGGAGCGGGGGCTAAGTACGAG. Encoded protein: CASSGAGAKYE. In full, the CDR3 reads CASSGAGAKYEQYF.

This clone was found a few times. CDR3: CASTYRGGGGVNTEAFF. The sequenced part of the CDR3 DNA is TGTGCCAGTACCTATAGAGGGGGCGGAGGCGTGAACACTGAA. This chain links TRBV19 with TRBJ1-1, with TRBD1 matching 7 bases. From the germline J gene comes the end of the CDR3, since the read stops 3 residues before it. The germline V gene has CDR1 LNHDA and CDR2 SQIVND (reference sequence). The V segment lost 7 bases and the J segment 0 bases; nucleotides outside the gene matches: 14. This CDR3 has 17 amino acids.

This clone has only a few counts. The read ends 3 residues shy of where the CDR3 ends; the end is completed using the germline J gene. J is TRBJ1-2 and V is TRBV6-2 or TRBV6-3; no clear D. This CDR3 is built from 15 residues. Per the germline V gene, CDR1 is MNHEY and CDR2 is SVGEGT. The CDR3: CASSQNSYIRKGYTF. The CDR3 DNA, read in part, is TGTGCCAGCAGTCAAAACAGCTATATCCGTAAGGGC.